Below are 13 T cell receptor beta chains sequenced from a single sample in a study of shared clonotypes between healthy human individuals. Here immunoSEQ multiplex PCR was the method, and the copy in TCRdb shows in-frame clones only, minus some. The sample lists nearly 750,000 clones, roughly two thirds occurring once. Input material: memory CD4+ T cells sorted from blood. The subset here: CD45RA-negative fraction. The receptor set was obtained from a woman between 25 and 40 years old in good health.

The chain uses TRBV5-1 and TRBJ2-5, with unresolved D. The V end lost 1 base, the J end lost 3 bases, and 13 bases lay between the germline ends. The CDR3 extends over 15 amino acids. CDR1 is SGHRS, CDR2 YFSETQ, per germline. The CDR3 protein is CASSLLPVNEETQYF. DNA of the CDR3: TGCGCCAGCAGCTTGTTACCCGTTAATGAAGAGACCCAGTACTTC.

J is TRBJ2-1 and V is TRBV18, with TRBD2 identical over 10 bases. Germline trimming cut 6 bases from V and 0 bases from J; bases unmatched to any gene: 5. CDR1 and CDR2 from the germline V gene are KGHSH and LQKENI. The CDR3 spans 16 residues. CDR3: CASSGLADNSYNEQFF. Here the CDR3 DNA reads TGTGCCAGCTCCGGACTAGCGGACAACTCCTACAATGAGCAGTTCTTC.

The chain links TRBV28 to TRBJ2-1; maybe TRBD2 (6 bases). The CDR3 loop spans 15 amino acids. Trimming took 8 bases from V and 2 from J, leaving 16 bases between them. Germline lookup yields CDR1 MDHEN and CDR2 SYDVKM. CDR3 nucleotides: TGTGCCAGCCGCCGGCTAGCGATTACCTACAATGAGCAGTTCTTC. Translated, it gives CASRRLAITYNEQFF.

This clone has more than one count but fewer than ten. J is TRBJ2-5 and V is TRBV29-1; no definite D call. V lost 3 bases and J 1 base, leaving 12 bases between the germline ends. Germline CDR1 and CDR2: SQVTM and ANQGSEA. The CDR3 totals 14 residues. The CDR3 loop is CSVDSRATQETQYF. Here the CDR3 DNA reads TGCAGCGTTGACAGCCGGGCCACCCAAGAGACCCAGTACTTC.

This chain links TRBV7-9 with TRBJ1-1; D is unclear. From germline, CDR1 is SEHNR and CDR2 FQNEAQ (reference sequence). This CDR3 region has 14 residues. Trimming shortened V by 5 bases and J by 4 bases, and 14 bases separated the two germline ends. The CDR3 protein is CASSTEGGFTEAFF. The CDR3 DNA reads TGTGCCAGCAGCACCGAGGGAGGGTTCACTGAAGCTTTCTTT.

To note about this clone: Within the sample, other DNA sequences also encode this same CDR3. V is TRBV7-2 and J is TRBJ2-5; TRBD2 agrees at 14 bases. The CDR3 sequence is 16 residues long. The germline V gene encodes CDR1 SGHTA and CDR2 FQGNSA. The V and J ends lost 5 bases and 4 bases, in that order; junction bases with no gene match: 6. The CDR3 spells CASSRGLAGARETQYF. The CDR3 DNA follows: TGTGCCAGCAGCAGGGGACTAGCGGGGGCTAGAGAGACCCAGTACTTC.

The chain is built from TRBV5-6 and TRBJ2-7, with 8 bases aligning to TRBD2. The V gene's germline CDR1 is SGHDT and CDR2 YYEEEE. V was clipped by 1 base and J by 4 bases; unmatched bases: 4. The CDR3 totals 14 residues. The CDR3 here is CASSLYAGGYEQYF. The DNA of the CDR3 is TGTGCCAGCAGCTTGTACGCGGGAGGTTACGAGCAGTACTTC.

The chain uses TRBV19 and TRBJ1-2; D perhaps matches TRBD1 (5 bases). The CDR3 runs to 14 residues. Germline V gene sequence: CDR1 LNHDA, CDR2 SQIVND (reference sequence). V lost 6 bases to trimming and J lost 4 bases, with 15 bases between them. The CDR3 DNA reads TGTGCCAGTAGACCGGGACCCCGGGGCTATGGCTACACCTTC. Translation: CASRPGPRGYGYTF.

The rearrangement uses TRBV7-9 and TRBJ2-1; possibly TRBD1 or TRBD2 for D (6 bases each). V lost 5 bases, J lost 2 bases, and 16 bases lay in between. CDR3 size: 16 residues. Germline CDR1 SEHNR, CDR2 FQNEAQ (reference sequence). This CDR3 reads CASSPERGETYNEQFF. The CDR3 coding sequence is TGTGCCAGCAGCCCCGAGAGGGGGGAAACCTACAATGAGCAGTTCTTC.

As regards this clone: A single base separates this from a much larger clone, so it may be a read error. This chain joins TRBV7-6 and TRBJ2-7, with D possibly being TRBD2 (6 bases). The CDR3 contains 18 residues. The V end lost 5 bases, the J end lost 4 bases, and 27 bases lay between the germline ends. Germline V gene lookup returns CDR1 SGHVS and CDR2 FNYEAQ. The CDR3 coding sequence is TGTGCCAGCAGCCCCCCTAGGGCCGCGGGGAAGGGTGGATACGAGCAGTACTTC. Protein sequence: CASSPPRAAGKGGYEQYF.

The chain is built from TRBV2 and TRBJ2-1, with 8 bases lining up with TRBD1. The CDR3 covers 15 residues. J gave up 2 bases and V 6 bases, and 6 bases lay outside the gene matches. The germline V gene has CDR1 SNHLY and CDR2 FYNNEI. The CDR3 nucleotides read TGTGCCAGCAGGACCGGGACAGGTGCCTACAATGAGCAGTTCTTC. It specifies CASRTGTGAYNEQFF. The full variable domain, with the rest looked up from reference TRBV2 and TRBJ2-1, is EPEVTQTPSHQVTQMGQEVILRCVPISNHLYFYWYRQILGQKVEFLVSFYNNEISEKSEIFDDQFSVERPDGSNFTLKIRSTKLEDSAMYFCASRTGTGAYNEQFFGPGTRLTVL.

The V gene is TRBV5-1, the J gene TRBJ2-3; tentative D call: TRBD1 (6 bases). CDR1 SGHRS and CDR2 YFSETQ come from the germline V gene. The CDR3 has 15 amino acids. The V end was cut by 7 bases, the J end by 4 bases, with 19 bases between. The CDR3 reads CASGWSGVVADTQYF. CDR3 nucleotides: TGCGCCAGCGGCTGGTCAGGGGTAGTGGCAGATACGCAGTATTTT.

The V gene is TRBV14, the J gene TRBJ2-1; no reliable D call. V lost 5 bases to trimming and J lost 10 bases, with 12 bases between them. Germline V gives CDR1 SGHDN, CDR2 FVKESK. The CDR3 runs to 12 residues. CDR3 in DNA: TGTGCCAGCAGCTACCGATACGGAGAGCAGTTCTTC. It specifies CASSYRYGEQFF.